The 7 T cell receptor beta chains listed next were all sequenced from one sample in a study of blood T cell repertoires in COVID-19. Profiling relied on immunoSEQ multiplex PCR, and the TCRdb table lists in-frame clones only, not all of them. The sample gives 81,000 or so clones, 85% of which show up once; approximately 12% is in the top ten. Sequenced material: peripheral blood. The receptor source for this set is a woman in her seventies with active or convalescent COVID-19.

In this sample, this clone turned up once. The chain couples TRBV6-4 to TRBJ1-1; a possible D gene is TRBD1 (6 bases). The germline V gene encodes CDR1 MRHNA and CDR2 SNTAGT. The ends were cut back, 4 bases at V and 4 bases at J, with 10 bases in the middle. This CDR3 is 13 amino acids long. CDR3 nucleotides: TGTGCCAGCAGTGCAGGGGAGGGCACTGAAGCTTTCTTT. Its translation: CASSAGEGTEAFF.

The V gene is TRBV18, the J gene TRBJ1-2; D is possibly TRBD1 (6 bases). Germline CDR1 is KGHSH and CDR2 is LQKENI. The CDR3 totals 16 residues. V lost 1 base to trimming and J lost 0 bases, with 12 bases between them. Here the CDR3 reads CASSPLIQGTNYGYTF. CDR3 nucleotides: TGTGCCAGCTCACCACTGATCCAGGGGACTAACTATGGCTACACCTTC.

The rearrangement joins TRBV5-4 to TRBJ1-4; D is possibly TRBD1 (6 bases). Trimming took off 3 bases at V and 8 bases at J, with 17 bases between the two ends. This CDR3 is built from 15 residues. Germline CDR1 reads SGHNT; CDR2 reads YYREEE (reference sequence). In nucleotides, the CDR3 is TGTGCCAGCAGCTCGTCCCGCGCAGGGGACGAAAAACTGTTTTTT. Translated: CASSSSRAGDEKLFF.

The chain links TRBV11-2 to TRBJ2-2, with a weak D call TRBD1 (5 bases). This CDR3 is built from 13 residues. The germline V gene has CDR1 SGHAT and CDR2 FQNNGV. The V gene lost 1 base and the J gene lost 6 bases, with 6 bases spanning the gap. As DNA, the CDR3 is TGTGCCAGCAGCTTAGTAGGGGCCGGGGAGCTGTTTTTT. Its translation is CASSLVGAGELFF.

The chain links TRBV19 to TRBJ2-7; TRBD1 matches at 11 bases. Per germline, CDR1 LNHDA and CDR2 SQIVND (reference sequence). The CDR3 loop spans 14 amino acids. J was trimmed by 2 bases and V by 4 bases; bases with no gene match: 1. In DNA form, the CDR3 reads TGTGCCAGTAGTAGGGGACAGGGGGCCTACGAGCAGTACTTC. This translates into CASSRGQGAYEQYF.

The J gene is TRBJ2-1, the V gene TRBV15; maybe TRBD1 (6 bases). CDR1 is LNHNV, CDR2 YYDKDF, per germline (reference sequence). The V gene lost 0 bases and the J gene lost 3 bases, with 9 bases spanning the gap. There are 15 residues in the CDR3. CDR3 residues: CATSREAGVYNEQFF. CDR3 coding DNA: TGTGCCACCAGCAGAGAGGCAGGGGTCTACAATGAGCAGTTCTTC.

CDR3 region: CASSTTSGEYTGELFF. The DNA for the CDR3 is TGTGCCAGCAGCACAACTAGCGGGGAGTACACCGGGGAGCTGTTTTTT. The gene calls are TRBV7-9 and TRBJ2-2; 10 nucleotides align to TRBD2. Germline loops: CDR1 SEHNR, CDR2 FQNEAQ (reference sequence). V lost 5 bases, J lost 3 bases, and 6 bases stayed unmatched. The CDR3 extends over 16 amino acids.